This record looks at one T cell receptor beta chain sequence and its context. Using immunoSEQ multiplex PCR, the repertoire was profiled, and TCRdb retains in-frame clones only, with some absent. The sample holds roughly 200,000 clones, around 81% seen once. The V and J ends lost 3 bases and 3 bases respectively, with 11 bases between them. In germline, CDR1 is LNHNV, CDR2 YYDKDF (reference sequence). CDR3 length: 15 residues. This entry is derived from a study of blood T cell repertoires in COVID-19. J is TRBJ1-4 and V is TRBV15; no clear D gene. The sample taken for sequencing was peripheral blood. The source of this sequence is a man in his forties or fifties with active or convalescent COVID-19. The CDR3: CATSSSPRANEKLFF. The CDR3 DNA reads as TGTGCCACCAGCAGCTCCCCGCGGGCTAATGAAAAACTGTTTTTT.